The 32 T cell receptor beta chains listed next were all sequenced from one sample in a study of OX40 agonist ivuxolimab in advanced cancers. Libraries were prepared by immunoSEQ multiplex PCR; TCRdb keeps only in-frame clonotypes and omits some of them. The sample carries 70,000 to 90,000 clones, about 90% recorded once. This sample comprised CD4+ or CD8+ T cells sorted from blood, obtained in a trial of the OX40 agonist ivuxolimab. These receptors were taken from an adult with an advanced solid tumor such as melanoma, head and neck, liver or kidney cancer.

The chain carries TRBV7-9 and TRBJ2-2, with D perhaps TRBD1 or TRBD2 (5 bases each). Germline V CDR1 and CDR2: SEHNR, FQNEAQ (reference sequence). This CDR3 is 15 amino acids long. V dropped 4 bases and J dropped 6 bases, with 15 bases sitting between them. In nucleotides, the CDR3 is TGTGCCAGCAGCTCGCCCGGGACCTTGGCCGGGGAGCTGTTTTTT. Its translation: CASSSPGTLAGELFF.

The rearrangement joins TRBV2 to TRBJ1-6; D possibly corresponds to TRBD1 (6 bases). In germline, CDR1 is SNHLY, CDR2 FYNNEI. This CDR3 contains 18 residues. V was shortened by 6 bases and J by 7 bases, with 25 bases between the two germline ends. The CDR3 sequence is CASSPANRVSYRNSPLHF. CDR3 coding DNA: TGTGCCAGCAGCCCGGCAAACAGGGTCTCGTATCGGAATTCACCCCTCCACTTT.

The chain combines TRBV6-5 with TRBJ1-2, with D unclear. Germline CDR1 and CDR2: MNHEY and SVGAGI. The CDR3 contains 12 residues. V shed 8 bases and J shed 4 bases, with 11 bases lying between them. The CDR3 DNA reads TGTGCCAGCGCCCCGTGGGGCTATGGCTACACCTTC. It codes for CASAPWGYGYTF.

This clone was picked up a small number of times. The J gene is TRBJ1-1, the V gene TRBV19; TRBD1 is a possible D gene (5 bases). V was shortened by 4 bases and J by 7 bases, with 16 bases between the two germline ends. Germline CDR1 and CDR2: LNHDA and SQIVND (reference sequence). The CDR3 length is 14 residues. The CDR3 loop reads CASSRGHPIHEAFF. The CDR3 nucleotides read TGTGCCAGTAGTAGAGGACATCCTATACATGAAGCTTTCTTT.

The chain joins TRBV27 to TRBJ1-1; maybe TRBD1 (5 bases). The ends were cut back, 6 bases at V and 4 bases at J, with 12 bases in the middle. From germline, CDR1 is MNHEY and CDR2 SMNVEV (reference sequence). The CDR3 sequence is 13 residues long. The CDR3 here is CASSPGRGTEAFF. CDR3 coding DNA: TGTGCCAGCAGCCCGGGACGGGGCACTGAAGCTTTCTTT.

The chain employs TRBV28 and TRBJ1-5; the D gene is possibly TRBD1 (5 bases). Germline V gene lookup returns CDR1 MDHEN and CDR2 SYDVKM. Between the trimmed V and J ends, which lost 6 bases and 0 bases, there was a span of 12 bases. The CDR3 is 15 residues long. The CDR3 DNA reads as TGTGCCAGCAGAACGGGGCAGTATAGCAATCAGCCCCAGCATTTT. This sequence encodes CASRTGQYSNQPQHF.

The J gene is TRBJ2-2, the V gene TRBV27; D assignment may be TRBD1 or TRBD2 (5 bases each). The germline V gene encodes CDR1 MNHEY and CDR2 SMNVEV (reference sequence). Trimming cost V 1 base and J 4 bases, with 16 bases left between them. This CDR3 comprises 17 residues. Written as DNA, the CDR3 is TGTGCCAGCAGTTTATTCCACGGGGCACTGAGCACCGGGGAGCTGTTTTTT. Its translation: CASSLFHGALSTGELFF.

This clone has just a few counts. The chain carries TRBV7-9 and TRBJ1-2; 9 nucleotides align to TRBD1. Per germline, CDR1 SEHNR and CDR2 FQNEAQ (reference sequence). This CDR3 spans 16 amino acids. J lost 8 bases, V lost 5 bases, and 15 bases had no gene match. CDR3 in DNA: TGTGCCAGCAGCAAGTCCCGGGACAGGGTTCGAGGGGGCTACACCTTC. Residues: CASSKSRDRVRGGYTF.

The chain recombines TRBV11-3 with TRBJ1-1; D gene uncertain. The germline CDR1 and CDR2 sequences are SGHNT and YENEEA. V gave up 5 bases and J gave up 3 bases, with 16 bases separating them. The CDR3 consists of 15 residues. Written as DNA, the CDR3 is TGTGCCAGCAGCCTTAACTCGGGAATGTACACTGAAGCTTTCTTT. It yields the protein CASSLNSGMYTEAFF.

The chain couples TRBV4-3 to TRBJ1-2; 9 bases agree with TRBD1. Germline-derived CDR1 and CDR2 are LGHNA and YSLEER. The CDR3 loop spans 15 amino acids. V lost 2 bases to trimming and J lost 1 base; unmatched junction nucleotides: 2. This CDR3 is CASSQRQGGNYGYTF. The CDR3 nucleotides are TGCGCCAGCAGCCAACGACAGGGGGGTAACTATGGCTACACCTTC.

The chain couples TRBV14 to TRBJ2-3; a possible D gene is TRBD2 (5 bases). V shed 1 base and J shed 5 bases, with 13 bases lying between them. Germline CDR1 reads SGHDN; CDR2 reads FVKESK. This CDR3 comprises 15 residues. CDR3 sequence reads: CASSQGWGVVDTQYF. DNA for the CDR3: TGTGCCAGCAGCCAAGGTTGGGGAGTAGTAGATACGCAGTATTTT. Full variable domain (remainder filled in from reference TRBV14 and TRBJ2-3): EAGVTQFPSHSVIEKGQTVTLRCDPISGHDNLYWYRRVMGKEIKFLLHFVKESKQDESGMPNNRFLAERTGGTYSTLKVQPAELEDSGVYFCASSQGWGVVDTQYFGPGTRLTVL.

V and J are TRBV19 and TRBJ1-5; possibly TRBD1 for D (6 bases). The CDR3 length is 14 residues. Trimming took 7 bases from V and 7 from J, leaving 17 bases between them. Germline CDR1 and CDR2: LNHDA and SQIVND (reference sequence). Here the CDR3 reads CASTQGGVQQPQHF. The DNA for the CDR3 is TGTGCCAGTACCCAAGGGGGGGTTCAGCAGCCCCAGCATTTT.

The CDR3, as DNA: TGTGCCAGCAGCTTAGGACTAGCGGGAGTGTTGGGGTCCTACAATGAGCAGTTCTTC. Protein: CASSLGLAGVLGSYNEQFF. The chain has TRBV9 and TRBJ2-1; 13 bases are shared with TRBD2. The CDR3 is 19 residues long. The V gene end was trimmed by 4 bases and the J gene end by 1 base; junction bases not matched to a gene: 11. In germline, CDR1 is SGDLS, CDR2 YYNGEE.

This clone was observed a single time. Here the CDR3 DNA reads TGTGCCAGCAGCTTCTCCCCCTTCAGCAATCAGCCCCAGCATTTT. This codes for CASSFSPFSNQPQHF. The chain employs TRBV5-6 and TRBJ1-5, with no clear D. This CDR3 is 15 amino acids long. Between the trimmed V and J ends, which lost 2 bases and 1 base, there was a span of 10 bases. Germline values: CDR1 SGHDT, CDR2 YYEEEE.

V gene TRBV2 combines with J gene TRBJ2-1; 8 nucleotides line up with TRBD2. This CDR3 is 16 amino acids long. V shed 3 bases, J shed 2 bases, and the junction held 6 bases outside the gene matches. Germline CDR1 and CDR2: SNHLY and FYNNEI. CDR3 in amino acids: CASSDFTGGPYNEQFF. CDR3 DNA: TGTGCCAGCAGTGACTTTACGGGAGGGCCCTACAATGAGCAGTTCTTC.

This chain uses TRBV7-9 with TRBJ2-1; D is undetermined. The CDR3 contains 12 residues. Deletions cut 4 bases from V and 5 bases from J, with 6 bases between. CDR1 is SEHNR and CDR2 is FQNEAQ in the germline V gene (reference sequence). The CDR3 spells CASSSTHNEQFF. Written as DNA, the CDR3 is TGTGCCAGCAGCTCCACCCACAATGAGCAGTTCTTC.

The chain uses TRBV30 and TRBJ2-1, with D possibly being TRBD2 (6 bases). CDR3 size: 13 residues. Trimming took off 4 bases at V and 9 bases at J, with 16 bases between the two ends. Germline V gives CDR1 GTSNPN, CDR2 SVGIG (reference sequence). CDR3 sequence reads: CAWTAGSGGEQFF. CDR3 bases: TGTGCCTGGACCGCCGGGAGCGGCGGTGAGCAGTTCTTC.

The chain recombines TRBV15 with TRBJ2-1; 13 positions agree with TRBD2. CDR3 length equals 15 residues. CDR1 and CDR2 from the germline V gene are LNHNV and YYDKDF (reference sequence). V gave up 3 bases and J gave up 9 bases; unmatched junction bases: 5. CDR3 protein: CATSSWTSGSVEQFF. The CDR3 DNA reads TGTGCCACCAGCAGTTGGACTAGCGGGAGTGTTGAGCAGTTCTTC.

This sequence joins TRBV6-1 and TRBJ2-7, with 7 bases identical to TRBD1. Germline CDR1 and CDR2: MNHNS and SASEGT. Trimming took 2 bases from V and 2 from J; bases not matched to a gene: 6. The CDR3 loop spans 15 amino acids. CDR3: CASSEWDSLAYEQYF. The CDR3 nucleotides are TGTGCCAGCAGTGAATGGGACAGTTTGGCCTACGAGCAGTACTTC.

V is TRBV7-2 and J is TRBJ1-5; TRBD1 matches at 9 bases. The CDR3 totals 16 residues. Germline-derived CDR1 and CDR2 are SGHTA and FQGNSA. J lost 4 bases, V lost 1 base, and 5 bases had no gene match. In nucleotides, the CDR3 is TGTGCCAGCAGCTTAGTTGGACAGGGGTTTAATCAGCCCCAGCATTTT. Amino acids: CASSLVGQGFNQPQHF.

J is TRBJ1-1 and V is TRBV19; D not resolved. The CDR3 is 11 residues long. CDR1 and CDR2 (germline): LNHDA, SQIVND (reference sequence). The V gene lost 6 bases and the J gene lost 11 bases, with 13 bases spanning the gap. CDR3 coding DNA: TGTGCCAGTAGACAAGACCCCGTGGCTTTCTTT. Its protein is CASRQDPVAFF.

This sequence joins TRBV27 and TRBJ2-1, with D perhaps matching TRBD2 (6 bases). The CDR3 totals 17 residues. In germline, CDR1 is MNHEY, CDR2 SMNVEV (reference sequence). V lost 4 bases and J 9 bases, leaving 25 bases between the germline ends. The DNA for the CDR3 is TGTGCCAGCAGTTCGGGACGTGGGGGGATGAAACACGGTGAGCAGTTCTTC. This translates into CASSSGRGGMKHGEQFF.

CDR3 residues: CASSYSIAGFTDTQYF. In nucleotides, the CDR3 is TGTGCCAGCAGTTACTCGATTGCGGGCTTCACAGATACGCAGTATTTT. The genes are TRBV6-5 and TRBJ2-3; maybe TRBD2 (5 bases). CDR1 is MNHEY and CDR2 is SVGAGI in the germline V gene. The germline V and J ends were trimmed by 0 bases and 2 bases, with 12 bases remaining between them. The CDR3 totals 16 residues.

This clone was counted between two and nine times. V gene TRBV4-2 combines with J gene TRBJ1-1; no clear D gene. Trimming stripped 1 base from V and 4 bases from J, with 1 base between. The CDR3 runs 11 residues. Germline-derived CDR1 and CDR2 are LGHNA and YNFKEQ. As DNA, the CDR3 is TGTGCCAGCAGCCAAGCCACTGAAGCTTTCTTT. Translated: CASSQATEAFF.

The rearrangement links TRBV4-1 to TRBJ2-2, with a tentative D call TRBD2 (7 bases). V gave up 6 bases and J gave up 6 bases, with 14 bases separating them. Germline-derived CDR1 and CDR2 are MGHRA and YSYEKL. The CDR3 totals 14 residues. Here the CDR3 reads CASRYSGGPGELFF. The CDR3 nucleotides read TGCGCCAGCAGATACTCCGGGGGGCCCGGGGAGCTGTTTTTT.

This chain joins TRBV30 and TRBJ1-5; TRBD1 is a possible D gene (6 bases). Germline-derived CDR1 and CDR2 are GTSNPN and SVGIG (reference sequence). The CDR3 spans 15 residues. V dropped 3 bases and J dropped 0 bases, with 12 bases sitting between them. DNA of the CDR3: TGTGCCTGGAGCGCGGGACACCTTAGCAATCAGCCCCAGCATTTT. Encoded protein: CAWSAGHLSNQPQHF.

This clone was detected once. The CDR3 is CATRAGGYNEQFF. CDR3 coding DNA: TGTGCCACCAGAGCGGGGGGGTACAATGAGCAGTTCTTC. The chain couples TRBV15 to TRBJ2-1, with TRBD2 identical over 10 bases. Germline V gives CDR1 LNHNV, CDR2 YYDKDF (reference sequence). This CDR3 comprises 13 residues. V was pared by 6 bases and J by 4 bases, with 0 bases of the junction left unmatched. Drawing the rest from reference TRBV15 and TRBJ2-1, the complete variable domain is DAMVIQNPRYQVTQFGKPVTLSCSQTLNHNVMYWYQQKSSQAPKLLFHYYDKDFNNEADTPDNFQSRRPNTSFCFLDIRSPGLGDTAMYLCATRAGGYNEQFFGPGTRLTVL.

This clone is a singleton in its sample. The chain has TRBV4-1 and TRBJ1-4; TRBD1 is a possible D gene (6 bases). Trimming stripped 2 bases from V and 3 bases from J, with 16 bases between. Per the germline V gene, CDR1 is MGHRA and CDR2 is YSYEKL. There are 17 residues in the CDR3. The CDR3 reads CASSQSRGFGANEKLFF. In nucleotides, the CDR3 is TGCGCCAGCAGCCAATCCAGGGGCTTCGGGGCTAATGAAAAACTGTTTTTT.

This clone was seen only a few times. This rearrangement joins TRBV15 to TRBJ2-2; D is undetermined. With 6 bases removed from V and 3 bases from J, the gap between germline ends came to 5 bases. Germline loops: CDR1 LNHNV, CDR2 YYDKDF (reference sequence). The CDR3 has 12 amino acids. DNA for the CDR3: TGTGCCACCAGAACACACACCGGGGAGCTGTTTTTT. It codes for CATRTHTGELFF.

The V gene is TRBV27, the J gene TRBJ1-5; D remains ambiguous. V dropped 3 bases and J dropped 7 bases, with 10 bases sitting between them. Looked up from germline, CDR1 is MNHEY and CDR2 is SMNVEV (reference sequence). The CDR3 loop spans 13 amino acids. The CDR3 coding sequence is TGTGCCAGCAGTTTGGCAGGACGGCAGCCCCAGCATTTT. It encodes CASSLAGRQPQHF.

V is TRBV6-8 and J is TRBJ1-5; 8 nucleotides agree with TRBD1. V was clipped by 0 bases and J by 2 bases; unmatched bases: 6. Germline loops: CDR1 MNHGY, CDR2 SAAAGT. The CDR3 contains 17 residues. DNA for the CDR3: TGTGCCAGCAGTTACTCGGACAGGGAAGAAGGCAATCAGCCCCAGCATTTT. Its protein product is CASSYSDREEGNQPQHF.

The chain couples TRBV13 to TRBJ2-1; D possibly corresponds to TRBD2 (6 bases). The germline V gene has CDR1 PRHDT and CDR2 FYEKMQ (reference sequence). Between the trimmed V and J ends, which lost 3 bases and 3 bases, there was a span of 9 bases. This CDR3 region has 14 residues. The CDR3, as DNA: TGTGCCAGCAGCTTGACGGGGGTCTACAATGAGCAGTTCTTC. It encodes CASSLTGVYNEQFF.